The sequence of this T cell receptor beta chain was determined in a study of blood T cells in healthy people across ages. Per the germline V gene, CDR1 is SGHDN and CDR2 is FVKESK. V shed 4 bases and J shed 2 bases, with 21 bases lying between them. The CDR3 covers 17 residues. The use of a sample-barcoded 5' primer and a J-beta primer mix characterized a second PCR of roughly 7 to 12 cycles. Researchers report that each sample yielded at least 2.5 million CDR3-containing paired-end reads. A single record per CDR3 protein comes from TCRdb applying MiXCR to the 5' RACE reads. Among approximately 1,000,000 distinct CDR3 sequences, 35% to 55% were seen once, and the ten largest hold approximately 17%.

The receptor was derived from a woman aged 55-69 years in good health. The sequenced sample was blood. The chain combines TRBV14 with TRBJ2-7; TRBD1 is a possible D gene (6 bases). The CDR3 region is CASSPQEYRTDPYEQYF. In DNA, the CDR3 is TGTGCCAGCAGCCCACAAGAGTACAGGACAGACCCCTACGAGCAGTACTTC.